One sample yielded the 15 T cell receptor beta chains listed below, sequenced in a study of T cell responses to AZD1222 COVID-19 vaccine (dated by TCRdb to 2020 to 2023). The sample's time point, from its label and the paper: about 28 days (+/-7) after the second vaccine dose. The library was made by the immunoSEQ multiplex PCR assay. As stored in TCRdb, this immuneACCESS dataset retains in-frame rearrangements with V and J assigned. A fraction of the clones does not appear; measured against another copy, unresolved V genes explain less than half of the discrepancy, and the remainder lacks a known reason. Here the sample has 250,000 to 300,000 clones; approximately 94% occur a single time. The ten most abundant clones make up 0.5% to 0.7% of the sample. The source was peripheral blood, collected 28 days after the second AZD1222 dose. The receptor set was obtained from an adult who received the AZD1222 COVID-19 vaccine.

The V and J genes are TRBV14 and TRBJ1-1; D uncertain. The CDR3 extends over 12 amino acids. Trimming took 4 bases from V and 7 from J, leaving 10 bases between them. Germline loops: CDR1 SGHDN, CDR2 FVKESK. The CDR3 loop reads CASSPLGYEAFF. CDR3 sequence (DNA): TGTGCCAGCAGCCCGTTGGGTTATGAAGCTTTCTTT.

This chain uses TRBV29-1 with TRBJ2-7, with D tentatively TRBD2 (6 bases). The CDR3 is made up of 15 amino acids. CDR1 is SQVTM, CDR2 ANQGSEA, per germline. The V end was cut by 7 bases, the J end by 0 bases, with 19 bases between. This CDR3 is CSAIGGWESSYEQYF. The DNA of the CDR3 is TGCAGCGCCATCGGAGGGTGGGAGAGCTCCTACGAGCAGTACTTC.

The chain's CDR3 is CASSSKTGTDTQYF. The CDR3 coding sequence is TGTGCCAGCAGCTCTAAAACAGGCACAGATACGCAGTATTTT. The chain combines TRBV5-4 with TRBJ2-3; D unresolved. V gave up 3 bases and J gave up 1 base, with 9 bases separating them. This CDR3 is built from 14 residues. The germline V gene encodes CDR1 SGHNT and CDR2 YYREEE (reference sequence).

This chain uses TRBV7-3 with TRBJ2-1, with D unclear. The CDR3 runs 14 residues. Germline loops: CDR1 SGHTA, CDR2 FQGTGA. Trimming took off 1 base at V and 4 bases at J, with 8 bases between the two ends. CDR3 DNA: TGTGCCAGCAGCTTAAGGGGTGGGTACAATGAGCAGTTCTTC. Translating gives CASSLRGGYNEQFF.

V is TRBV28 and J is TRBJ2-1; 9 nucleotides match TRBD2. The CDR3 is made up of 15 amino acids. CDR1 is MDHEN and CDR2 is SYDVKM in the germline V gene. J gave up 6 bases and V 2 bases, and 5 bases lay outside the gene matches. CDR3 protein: CASSLPTSGLNEQFF. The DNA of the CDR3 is TGTGCCAGCAGTTTACCGACTAGCGGCCTCAATGAGCAGTTCTTC.

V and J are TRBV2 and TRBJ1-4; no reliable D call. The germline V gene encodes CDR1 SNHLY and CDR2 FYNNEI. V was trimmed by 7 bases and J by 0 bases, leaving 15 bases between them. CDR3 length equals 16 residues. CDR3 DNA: TGTGCCAGCACTATAACTTGGGGATCAACTAATGAAAAACTGTTTTTT. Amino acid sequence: CASTITWGSTNEKLFF.

The CDR3: CASSYSGGRSDTEAFF. The CDR3 nucleotides are TGTGCCAGCAGTTACTCGGGGGGTAGGTCGGACACTGAAGCTTTCTTT. The genes are TRBV6-5 and TRBJ1-1; D may be TRBD1 (5 bases). The CDR3 is 16 amino acids. Germline values: CDR1 MNHEY, CDR2 SVGAGI. V lost 0 bases, J lost 3 bases, and 14 bases lay in between.

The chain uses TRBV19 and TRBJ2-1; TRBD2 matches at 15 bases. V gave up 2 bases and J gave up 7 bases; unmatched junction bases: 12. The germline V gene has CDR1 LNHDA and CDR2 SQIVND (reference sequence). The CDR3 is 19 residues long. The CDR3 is CASSIIGLAGGPYENEQFF. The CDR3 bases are TGTGCCAGTAGTATAATCGGACTAGCGGGAGGGCCCTACGAAAATGAGCAGTTCTTC.

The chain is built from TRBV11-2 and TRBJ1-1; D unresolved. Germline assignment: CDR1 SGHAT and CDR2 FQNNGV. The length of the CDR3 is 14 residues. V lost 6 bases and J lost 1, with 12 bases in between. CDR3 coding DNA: TGTGCCAGCAGGCCGAGTTTTAGGAACACTGAAGCTTTCTTT. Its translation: CASRPSFRNTEAFF.

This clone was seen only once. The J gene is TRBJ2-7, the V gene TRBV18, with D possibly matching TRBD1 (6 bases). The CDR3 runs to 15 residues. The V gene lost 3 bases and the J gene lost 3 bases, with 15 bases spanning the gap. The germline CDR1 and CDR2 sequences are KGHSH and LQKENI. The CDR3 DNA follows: TGTGCCAGCTCACCCCTGACAGGATCCCGCTACGAGCAGTACTTC. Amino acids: CASSPLTGSRYEQYF.

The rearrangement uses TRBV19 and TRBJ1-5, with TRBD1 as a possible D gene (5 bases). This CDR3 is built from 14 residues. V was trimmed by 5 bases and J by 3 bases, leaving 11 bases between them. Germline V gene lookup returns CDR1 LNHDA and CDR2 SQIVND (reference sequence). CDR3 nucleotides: TGTGCCAGTAGTGAGAGGGGCTTCAATCAGCCCCAGCATTTT. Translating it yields CASSERGFNQPQHF.

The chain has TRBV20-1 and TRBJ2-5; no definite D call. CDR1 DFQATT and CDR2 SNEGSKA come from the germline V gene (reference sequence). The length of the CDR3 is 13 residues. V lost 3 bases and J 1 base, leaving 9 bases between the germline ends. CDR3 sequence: CSASWWPQETQYF. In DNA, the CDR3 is TGCAGTGCTAGTTGGTGGCCCCAAGAGACCCAGTACTTC.

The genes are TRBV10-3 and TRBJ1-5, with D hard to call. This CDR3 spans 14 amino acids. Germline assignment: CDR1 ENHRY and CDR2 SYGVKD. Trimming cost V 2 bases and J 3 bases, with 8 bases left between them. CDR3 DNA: TGTGCCATCAGTGAGGGGCTTACCAATCAGCCCCAGCATTTT. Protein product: CAISEGLTNQPQHF.

CDR3 protein: CSVGRARDTQYF. CDR3 nucleotides: TGCAGCGTTGGCAGGGCCCGGGATACGCAGTATTTT. The chain carries TRBV29-1 and TRBJ2-3; a possible D gene is TRBD1 (5 bases). The V and J ends lost 4 bases and 6 bases respectively, with 11 bases between them. There are 12 residues in the CDR3. Germline CDR1 is SQVTM and CDR2 is ANQGSEA.

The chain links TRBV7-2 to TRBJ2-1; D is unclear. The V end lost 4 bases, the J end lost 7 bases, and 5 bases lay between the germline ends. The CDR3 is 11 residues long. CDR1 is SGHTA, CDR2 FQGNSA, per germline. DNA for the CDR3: TGTGCCAGCAGCTCTGCAAATGAGCAGTTCTTC. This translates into CASSSANEQFF.